These T cell receptor beta chains were read from a single sample in a study of CD8+ T cells in alopecia areata. Some clones are missing from TCRdb's copy, which holds only in-frame ones; the method was immunoSEQ multiplex PCR. The table includes over 85,000 clones, 60% to 80% detected once. Here the sequenced sample was CD8+ T cells sorted from blood, taken at approximately week 42, from a patient treated with tofacitinib. These TCRs come from a human donor with alopecia areata. The CDR3 runs from the conserved cysteine through the conserved F or W. A D gene is named only where the DNA matches it firmly. The listing skips clone size in some rows; elsewhere it reads once, few, many or a size class.

size: -
V: TRBV11-2
J: TRBJ1-1
D: -
DNA: TGTGCCAGCAGCTTAGGGGGAAAGGCCACTGAAGCTTTCTTT
CDR3: CASSLGGKATEAFF

size: -
V: TRBV5-6
J: TRBJ1-2
D: TRBD1
DNA: TGTGCCAGCAGCGGAACACCAGGGGGCTGGGTCTATGGCTACACCTTC
CDR3: CASSGTPGGWVYGYTF

size: -
V: TRBV29-1
J: TRBJ1-1
D: TRBD1
DNA: TGCAGCGTTGGATCCGGGACAGCGAACACTGAAGCTTTCTTT
CDR3: CSVGSGTANTEAFF

size: few
V: TRBV4-3
J: TRBJ1-2
D: TRBD1
DNA: TGCGCCAGCAGCAAAGAGGACAGGGGGCTATTGGGGCTCACCTTC
CDR3: CASSKEDRGLLGLTF

size: once
V: TRBV6-1
J: TRBJ2-7
D: -
DNA: TGTGCCAGCATAAGAGGGTCCGAGCAGTACTTC
CDR3: CASIRGSEQYF

size: -
V: TRBV5-1
J: TRBJ1-1
D: -
DNA: TGCGCCAGCAGCTTGAATTCGGTGGGGACTCACACTGAAGCTTTCTTT
CDR3: CASSLNSVGTHTEAFF

size: -
V: TRBV29-1
J: TRBJ1-1
D: -
DNA: TGCAGCGCTCGCCCGGGGTCAGGGACTGAAGCTTTCTTT
CDR3: CSARPGSGTEAFF

size: few
V: TRBV7-6
J: TRBJ2-3
D: TRBD2
DNA: TGTGCCAGCAGCCTTAGCGGGGGGTCCACAGATACGCAGTATTTT
CDR3: CASSLSGGSTDTQYF

size: -
V: TRBV7-2
J: TRBJ2-2
D: -
DNA: TGTGCCAGCAGCCATGGGGGGCGACACGGGGAGCTGTTTTTT
CDR3: CASSHGGRHGELFF

size: -
V: TRBV6-1
J: TRBJ2-5
D: -
DNA: TGTGCCAGCAGTCCGACGACAGCGGAGACCCAGTACTTC
CDR3: CASSPTTAETQYF

size: -
V: TRBV4-1
J: TRBJ1-6
D: TRBD1
DNA: TGCGCCAGCAGCCAAGATTTTGAGGGAAGGGGGCCTAATTCACCCCTCCACTTT
CDR3: CASSQDFEGRGPNSPLHF

size: -
V: TRBV9
J: TRBJ1-2
D: -
DNA: TGTGCCAGCAGCGGGCCTGGGATTTTAGCTGGCTATGGCTACACCTTC
CDR3: CASSGPGILAGYGYTF

size: -
V: TRBV15
J: TRBJ2-3
D: -
DNA: TGTGCCACCAGACCTCTGAGCACAGATACGCAGTATTTT
CDR3: CATRPLSTDTQYF

size: -
V: TRBV14
J: TRBJ2-7
D: -
DNA: TGTGCCAGCAGCTACGCACAGGGACCCTACGAGCAGTACTTC
CDR3: CASSYAQGPYEQYF

size: once
V: TRBV6-5
J: TRBJ2-2
D: -
DNA: TGTGCCAGCAGTTATGGTGGGGAAACCGGGGAGCTGTTTTTT
CDR3: CASSYGGETGELFF

size: -
V: TRBV4-3
J: TRBJ2-7
D: -
DNA: TGCGCCAGCAGCCAAGAGAACGGCGAGCAGTACTTC
CDR3: CASSQENGEQYF

size: -
V: TRBV29-1
J: TRBJ1-2
D: TRBD1
DNA: TGCAGCGCCCCGGGACAGACGGATGGCTACACCTTC
CDR3: CSAPGQTDGYTF

size: -
V: TRBV9
J: TRBJ2-7
D: -
DNA: TGTGCCAGCAGCGCCACCGGGACCCCCAACTCCGAGCAGTACTTC
CDR3: CASSATGTPNSEQYF

size: -
V: TRBV27
J: TRBJ2-3
D: -
DNA: TGTGCCAGCAGTTTCCGAGGGCCAGATACGCAGTATTTT
CDR3: CASSFRGPDTQYF

size: -
V: TRBV10-3
J: TRBJ2-1
D: -
DNA: TGTGCCATCAGTGAGTATCAAGGGGAATACAATGAGCAGTTCTTC
CDR3: CAISEYQGEYNEQFF

size: -
V: TRBV11-2
J: TRBJ2-6
D: TRBD1
DNA: TGCGCCAGCAGCGCCGGGGACAGGGGTATCTCTGGGGCCAACGTCCTGACTTTC
CDR3: CASSAGDRGISGANVLTF

size: -
V: TRBV29-1
J: TRBJ2-7
D: -
DNA: TGCAGCGTTGATGGGGGGAGCTCCTACGAGCAGTACTTC
CDR3: CSVDGGSSYEQYF

size: -
V: TRBV13
J: TRBJ2-3
D: TRBD2
DNA: TGTGCCAGCAGCTCCAGCGGGGGGCCATTCACAGATACGCAGTATTTT
CDR3: CASSSSGGPFTDTQYF

size: -
V: TRBV27
J: TRBJ2-7
D: -
DNA: TGTGCCAGCAGTTTTGGGGGAGGAGGTGGGGAGCAGTACTTC
CDR3: CASSFGGGGGEQYF

size: -
V: TRBV11-2
J: TRBJ1-2
D: TRBD1
DNA: TGTGCCAGCAGCACCCGACAGGGGGCCAGCGGGTATGGCTACACCTTC
CDR3: CASSTRQGASGYGYTF

size: -
V: TRBV27
J: TRBJ2-1
D: TRBD1
DNA: TGTGCCAGCAGTCTAGGGACAGGGTCCTACAATGAGCAGTTCTTC
CDR3: CASSLGTGSYNEQFF

size: -
V: TRBV5-1
J: TRBJ2-5
D: -
DNA: TGCGCCAGCAGCCTCGAGGGGGGCCCTCCGGAGACCCAGTACTTC
CDR3: CASSLEGGPPETQYF

size: few
V: TRBV11-3
J: TRBJ2-1
D: -
DNA: TGTGCCAGCAGCTTATCCGGCAATGAGCAGTTCTTC
CDR3: CASSLSGNEQFF

size: -
V: TRBV7-8
J: TRBJ2-1
D: TRBD2
DNA: TGTGCCAGCAGCAAGTACAGGACTAGCGGAGAGACTAGCTCCTACAATGAGCAGTTCTTC
CDR3: CASSKYRTSGETSSYNEQFF

size: once
V: TRBV13
J: TRBJ2-5
D: -
DNA: TGTGCCAGCAGCACGGACAGCCAAGAGACCCAGTACTTC
CDR3: CASSTDSQETQYF

size: few
V: TRBV29-1
J: TRBJ2-1
D: -
DNA: TGCAGCGTTGAATACCAGAACAATGAGCAGTTCTTC
CDR3: CSVEYQNNEQFF